This entry concerns a single T cell receptor beta chain. Its antigen remains undetermined. No qualities accompany the bases; no much larger clone lies one base away. The CDR3 covers 14 residues, taking in both the cysteine and the phenylalanine. Of all the DNA, just the CDR3 is kept, 42 bases in frame from base 1. According to the germline V gene, CDR1 reads SGHTA and CDR2 reads FQGNSA. Unmatched junction bases come to 4, with V trimmed by 5 bases and J by 4 bases. This record belongs to a study of a mutant IDH1 vaccine in newly diagnosed glioma (dated by TCRdb to the early 2020s). At the level of the whole study: Across visits V03 through V10, patients got a total of eight vaccinations, given in weeks 1, 3, 5, 7, 11, 15, 19 and 23. Longitudinal TCRB deep sequencing was done for 25 to 30 treated patients, wherever samples were available for exploratory analyses. Of the 25 to 35 patients who were treated, about 62% were male and approximately 40% were female, and the mean age was around 40 years. Six visits were used for peripheral blood collection: V03 (baseline), V05, V07, V10, V12 and V13. In the chemotherapy-containing groups, vaccination started alongside temozolomide cycles, whereas in patients who had radiotherapy alone it started 4-6 weeks after radiotherapy. Prior to enrollment, patients had been given standard therapy consisting of radiotherapy alone, temozolomide alone, or radiochemotherapy with temozolomide, with the combination given to most patients.

Library method: the immunoSEQ multiplex PCR assay. Following the manufacturer's protocol, the hsTCRB Kit was used to amplify rearranged TCR beta chain sequences. TCRB libraries were sequenced on an Illumina MiSeq. The authors' pipeline ran thus. Demultiplexing, trimming and gene mapping were performed with the kit vendor's proprietary platform. The clones in this table, taken by TCRdb from immuneACCESS, are in-frame only. Not every clone is retained; where verified, under half of the shortfall comes from an unresolved V gene, and the cause of the rest is unknown. That table supplies the V and J calls and clone size; D and trimming were determined from the DNA. The sample contains 49,000 or so clones, about 77% of them found a single time. Together, the top ten hold around 1.8% of the sample. The time point label on this specimen signifies: week 5, during vaccination. A 20-mer mutant IDH1 peptide at 300 micrograms in Montanide made up each vaccine dose, which was injected subcutaneously together with topical imiquimod. Donors had newly diagnosed WHO grade 3 or 4 IDH1-mutant astrocytomas with loss of nuclear ATRX. The samples were drawn from NOA16, a multicentre, single-arm, open-label phase I trial in Germany that tested a mutant IDH1 peptide vaccine in humans for the first time. Genomic DNA for TCRB sequencing was isolated from EDTA blood with the DNeasy Blood and Tissue Kit.

General study outcomes and caveats: Availability determined which PBMC samples were chosen for TCRB deep sequencing. It was noted by the authors that analyses of patient blood samples could not be reproduced owing to sample limitations. Pseudoprogression seemed to be unrelated to changes in the top peripheral T cell clonotypes found by TCRB sequencing. Immune responses induced by the vaccine were seen in over 90% of patients across multiple MHC alleles.

This receptor chain uses TRBV7-2 and TRBJ2-1; 8 of the junction bases match TRBD2. Sequencing used PBMCs, obtained from a glioma patient whose treatment included an IDH1 peptide vaccine. This TCR was recovered from a woman in her 40s with glioma. Here is the DNA: TGTGCCAGCAGCCGGGGGGGCGGGTACAATGAGCAGTTCTTC. This translates into CASSRGGGYNEQFF.